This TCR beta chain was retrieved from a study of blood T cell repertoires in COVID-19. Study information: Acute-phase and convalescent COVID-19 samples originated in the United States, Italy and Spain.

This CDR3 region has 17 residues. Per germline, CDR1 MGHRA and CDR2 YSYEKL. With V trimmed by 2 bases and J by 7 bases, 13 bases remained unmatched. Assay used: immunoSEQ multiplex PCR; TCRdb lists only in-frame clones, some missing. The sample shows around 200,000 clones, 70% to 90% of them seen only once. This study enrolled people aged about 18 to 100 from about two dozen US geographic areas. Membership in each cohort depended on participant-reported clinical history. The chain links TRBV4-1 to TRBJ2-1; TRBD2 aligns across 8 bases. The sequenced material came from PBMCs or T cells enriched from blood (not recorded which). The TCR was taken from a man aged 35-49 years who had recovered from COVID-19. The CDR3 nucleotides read TGCGCCAGCAGCCAATTAATTGGGAGCGGGGGATGGAATGAGCAGTTCTTC. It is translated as CASSQLIGSGGWNEQFF.